The clone carrying this T cell receptor beta chain has ten or more counts. Its specificity is not known. Libraries of TCR beta came from quantitative 5'-RACE with molecular barcodes. TCRdb independently ran MiXCR on the 5' RACE reads; one entry per CDR3 protein. Here the sample spans more than 95,000 distinct CDR3 sequences, about 8.5% being singletons. The entry originates in a study of CD8 T cells in ankylosing spondylitis. Trimming cost V 2 bases and J 5 bases, with 14 bases left between them. The CDR3 totals 14 residues. Germline V lookup: CDR1 SGHDT, CDR2 YYEEEE. Findings and limits, study-wide: Reports of some motif variants in reactive arthritis synovial fluid and blood predate this one. A motif of eight or nine highly homologous TCR beta variants was seen as apparently characteristic of ankylosing spondylitis blood.

This chain uses TRBV5-6 with TRBJ2-7; perhaps TRBD1 as D (6 bases). Sample: blood, either unsorted or a sorted T cell fraction (not recorded which). The receptor was derived from a male donor with ankylosing spondylitis or in good health (not recorded which). This CDR3 is CASSFDFRGNEQYF. CDR3 nucleotide sequence: TGTGCCAGCAGCTTTGATTTCAGGGGCAACGAGCAGTACTTC.